These 2 T cell receptor beta chains originate from one sample sequenced in a study of blood T cells in healthy people across ages. Combining a sample-barcoded 5' primer with a J-beta primer mix, a second PCR ran for about 6 to 11 cycles. TCRdb processed the 5' RACE reads anew with MiXCR; each CDR3 protein has one entry. Seen here are around 990,000 distinct CDR3 sequences, about 25% observed once, and the top ten hold about 0.69%. These sequences were also reported in another study, on T cells of mothers and their children.

The specimen sequenced was blood. The receptors were gathered from a girl aged 2-15 years in good health.

This clonotype turned up a few times. The V call is TRBV7-2, the J call TRBJ1-1, with no clear D. The CDR3 has 13 amino acids. Per the germline V gene, CDR1 is SGHTA and CDR2 is FQGNSA. With 2 bases removed from V and 8 bases from J, the gap between germline ends came to 12 bases. CDR3 sequence: CASSLSTLYEAFF. The CDR3, as DNA: TGTGCCAGCAGCTTATCGACACTGTACGAAGCTTTCTTT.

In its sample, this clonotype was seen a few times. The chain uses TRBV28 and TRBJ2-7; D is unresolved. CDR3 length: 13 amino acids. CDR1 is MDHEN and CDR2 is SYDVKM in the germline V gene. V was pared by 6 bases and J by 4 bases, with 13 bases between. Here the CDR3 DNA reads TGTGCCAGCAGCCAGGCTGTACGGTACGAGCAGTACTTC. It encodes CASSQAVRYEQYF.